This T cell receptor (beta chain) was obtained from a study of T cells in Graves' hyperthyroidism and ophthalmopathy. Study-wide background: Before treatment of any kind, peripheral blood was taken at initial diagnosis.

Patients showing uncontrolled infection, other autoimmune disease, pregnancy or lactation were ineligible. PBMCs were sourced from more than 7.5 ml fresh peripheral blood. This clonotype has a handful of counts. CDR3 length: 13 amino acids. The V end lost 5 bases, the J end lost 5 bases, and 9 bases lay between the germline ends. TCR beta CDR3 regions were amplified from RNA. With the HTBI primer set, the TCR CDR3 went through a first round of RT-PCR. One entry per CDR3 protein results from TCRdb running MiXCR on the multiplex PCR reads. This sample has about 740,000 distinct CDR3 sequences; around 15% occur once, and the top ten carry about a tenth.

The sequencing sample was made of blood. The TCR sequence derives from a woman between 18 and 29 years old with Graves' hyperthyroidism. The chain has TRBV12-3 or TRBV12-4 and TRBJ2-2; D is uncertain. The CDR3 here is CASSKTATGELFF. As DNA, the CDR3 is TGTGCCAGCAGTAAAACAGCGACCGGGGAGCTGTTTTTT.